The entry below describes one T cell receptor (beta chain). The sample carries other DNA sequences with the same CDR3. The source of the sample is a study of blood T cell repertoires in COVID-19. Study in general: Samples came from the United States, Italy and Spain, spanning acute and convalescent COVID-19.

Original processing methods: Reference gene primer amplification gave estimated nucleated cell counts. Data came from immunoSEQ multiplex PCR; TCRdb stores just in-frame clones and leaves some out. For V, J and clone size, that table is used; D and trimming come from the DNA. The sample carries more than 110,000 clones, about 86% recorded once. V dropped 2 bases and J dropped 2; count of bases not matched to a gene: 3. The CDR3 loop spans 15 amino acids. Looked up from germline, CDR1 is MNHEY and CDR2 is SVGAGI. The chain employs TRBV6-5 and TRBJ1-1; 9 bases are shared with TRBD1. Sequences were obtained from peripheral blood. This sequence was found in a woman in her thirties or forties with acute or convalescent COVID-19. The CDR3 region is CASSYGTGPNTEAFF. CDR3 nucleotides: TGTGCCAGCAGTTACGGGACAGGGCCCAACACTGAAGCTTTCTTT.